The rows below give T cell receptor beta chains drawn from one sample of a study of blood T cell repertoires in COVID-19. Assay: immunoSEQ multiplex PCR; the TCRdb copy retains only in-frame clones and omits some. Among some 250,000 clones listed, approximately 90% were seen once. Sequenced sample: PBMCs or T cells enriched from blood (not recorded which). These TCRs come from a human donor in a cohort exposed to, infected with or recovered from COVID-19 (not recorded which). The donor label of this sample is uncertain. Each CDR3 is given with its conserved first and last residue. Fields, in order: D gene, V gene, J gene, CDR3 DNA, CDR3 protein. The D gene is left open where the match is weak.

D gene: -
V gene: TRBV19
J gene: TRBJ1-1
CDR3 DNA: TGTGCCGCTATCAAAAACACTGAAGCTTTCTTT
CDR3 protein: CAAIKNTEAFF

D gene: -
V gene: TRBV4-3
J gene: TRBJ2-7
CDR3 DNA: TGCGCCAGCAGCCGAAAAGCTACCGGGACATCGGGCGAGCAGTACTTC
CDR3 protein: CASSRKATGTSGEQYF

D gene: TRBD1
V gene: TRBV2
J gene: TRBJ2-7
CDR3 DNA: TGTGCCAGCAGTGATTCCCGGACAGGGACCTACGAGCAGTACTTC
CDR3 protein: CASSDSRTGTYEQYF

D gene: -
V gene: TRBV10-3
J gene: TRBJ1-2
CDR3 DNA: TGTGCCATCAGTGAGTCCCGGGGAGGTAACTATGGCTACACCTTC
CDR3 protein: CAISESRGGNYGYTF

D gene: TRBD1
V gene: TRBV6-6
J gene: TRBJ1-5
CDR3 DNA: TGTGCCAGCACCCAGGGCAGGGGGCGGAATCAGCCCCAGCATTTT
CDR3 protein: CASTQGRGRNQPQHF

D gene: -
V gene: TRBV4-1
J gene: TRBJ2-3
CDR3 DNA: TGCGCCAGCAGCCAAGACCGGGAAGATACGCAGTATTTT
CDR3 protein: CASSQDREDTQYF

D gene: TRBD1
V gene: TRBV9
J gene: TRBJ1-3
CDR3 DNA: TGTGCCAGCAGCGTAGTGAGGGGGCGGGTAAACACCATATATTTT
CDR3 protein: CASSVVRGRVNTIYF

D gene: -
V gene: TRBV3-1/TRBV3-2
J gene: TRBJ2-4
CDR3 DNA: TGTGCCAGCAGCGTAAGGGGAAACCAAATCAAAAACATTCAGTACTTC
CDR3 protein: CASSVRGNQIKNIQYF

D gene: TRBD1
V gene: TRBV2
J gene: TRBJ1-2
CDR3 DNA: TGTGCCAGCAGTCCCGACAGGGACGGCTATGGCTACACCTTC
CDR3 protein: CASSPDRDGYGYTF

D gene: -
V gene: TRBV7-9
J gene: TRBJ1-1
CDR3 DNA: TGTGCCAGCAGCCGACCCTCGGGGGAAGCTTTCTTT
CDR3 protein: CASSRPSGEAFF

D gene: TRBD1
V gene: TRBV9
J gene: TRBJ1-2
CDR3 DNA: TGTGCCAGCAGCCCTCGGACAGGGGAGGACTATGGCTACACCTTC
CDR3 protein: CASSPRTGEDYGYTF

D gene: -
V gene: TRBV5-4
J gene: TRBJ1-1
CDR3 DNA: TGTGCCAGCAAGAGGGGGGGCGGGGGCACTGAAGCTTTCTTT
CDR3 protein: CASKRGGGGTEAFF

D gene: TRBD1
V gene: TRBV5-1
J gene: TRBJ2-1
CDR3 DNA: TGCGCCAGCAGCTTGGGGGACAGAGACAATGAGCAGTTCTTC
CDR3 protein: CASSLGDRDNEQFF

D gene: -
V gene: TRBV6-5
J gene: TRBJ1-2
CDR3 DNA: TGTGCCAGCAGTTACGGATCCGAGGGCCGACACTTACACACCTTC
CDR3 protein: CASSYGSEGRHLHTF

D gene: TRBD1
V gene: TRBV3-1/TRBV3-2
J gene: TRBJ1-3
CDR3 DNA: TGTGCCAGCAGCCAGCAGGGACAGGGCTCTGGAAACACCATATATTTT
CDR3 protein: CASSQQGQGSGNTIYF